One sample yielded the 19 T cell receptor beta chains listed below, sequenced in a study of identifying expanded T cells in peripheral blood. This table comes from immunoSEQ multiplex PCR, and its TCRdb copy is limited to in-frame clones, with some not included. The sample yields around 99,000 clones, about 85% seen once. The sequencing input was blood. Receptors originate from a person between 18 and 75 years old in good health.

The chain has TRBV5-4 and TRBJ1-2; 8 bases match TRBD1. Unmatched junction bases numbered 7, after V lost 2 bases and J lost 7 bases. CDR3 length: 14 amino acids. Looked up from germline, CDR1 is SGHNT and CDR2 is YYREEE (reference sequence). The CDR3 DNA is TGTGCCAGCAGCTTAGGGCAGGGGGCAGGTGGCTACACCTTC. Its protein product is CASSLGQGAGGYTF.

Details on this clone: Compared with germline, one end of the junction differs, possibly owing to a read error. The chain uses TRBV14 and TRBJ1-1; D call uncertain. From germline, CDR1 is SGHDN and CDR2 FVKESK. This CDR3 spans 11 amino acids. The CDR3 protein is CASRQALEAFF. The CDR3 coding sequence is TGTGCCAGCAGACAAGCCCTTGAAGCTTTCTTT.

The chain has TRBV7-9 and TRBJ1-1; possibly TRBD1 for D (5 bases). The CDR3 loop spans 15 amino acids. Germline assignment: CDR1 SEHNR and CDR2 FQNEAQ (reference sequence). The V gene lost 0 bases and the J gene lost 2 bases, with 10 bases spanning the gap. The CDR3 loop is CASSLAGVGNTEAFF. Written as DNA, the CDR3 is TGTGCCAGCAGCTTAGCAGGGGTAGGAAACACTGAAGCTTTCTTT.

The V call is TRBV7-3, the J call TRBJ2-5; D might be TRBD1 (5 bases). V lost 3 bases and J lost 5, with 10 bases in between. CDR3 length equals 13 residues. CDR1 and CDR2 (germline): SGHTA, FQGTGA. The CDR3 loop is CASSFSGAETQYF. The CDR3 coding sequence is TGTGCCAGCAGCTTTAGTGGGGCCGAGACCCAGTACTTC.

The chain couples TRBV19 to TRBJ1-2; 9 positions agree with TRBD1. V was clipped by 7 bases and J by 3 bases; unmatched bases: 6. The germline V gene encodes CDR1 LNHDA and CDR2 SQIVND (reference sequence). The CDR3 is 14 amino acids. The CDR3 reads CASTTGQGHYGYTF. For the CDR3, the DNA is TGTGCCAGTACGACGGGACAGGGTCACTATGGCTACACCTTC.

V and J are TRBV9 and TRBJ2-5; D not certain. The CDR3 has 11 residues. CDR1 and CDR2 (germline): SGDLS, YYNGEE. Trimming cost V 2 bases and J 5 bases, with 4 bases left between them. Here the CDR3 DNA reads TGTGCCAGCAGCGTGGATGAGACCCAGTACTTC. This codes for CASSVDETQYF. Drawing the rest from reference TRBV9 and TRBJ2-5, the complete variable domain is DSGVTQTPKHLITATGQRVTLRCSPRSGDLSVYWYQQSLDQGLQFLIQYYNGEERAKGNILERFSAQQFPDLHSELNLSSLELGDSALYFCASSVDETQYFGPGTRLLVL.

As to this clone: Other DNA sequences in this sample translate to the same CDR3. The gene calls are TRBV7-9 and TRBJ2-7; the D gene is possibly TRBD2 (5 bases). Per germline, CDR1 SEHNR and CDR2 FQNEAQ (reference sequence). The CDR3 loop spans 13 amino acids. V shed 1 base and J shed 7 bases, with 11 bases lying between them. CDR3 sequence: CASSLGTSGEQYF. DNA of the CDR3: TGTGCCAGCAGCTTAGGAACCTCGGGGGAGCAGTACTTC.

V usage is TRBV28 and J usage is TRBJ1-2; perhaps TRBD1 as D (6 bases). Germline V CDR1 and CDR2: MDHEN, SYDVKM. CDR3 size: 14 residues. The V end lost 7 bases, the J end lost 4 bases, and 16 bases lay between the germline ends. CDR3 nucleotide sequence: TGTGCCAGCACCCCGACAGGAGTCGGCTATGGCTACACCTTC. It yields the protein CASTPTGVGYGYTF.

V gene TRBV7-2 combines with J gene TRBJ2-7; TRBD1 matches at 7 bases. V shed 1 base, J shed 2 bases, and the junction held 5 bases outside the gene matches. This CDR3 is built from 15 residues. The germline gives CDR1 SGHTA, CDR2 FQGNSA. CDR3 nucleotide sequence: TGTGCCAGCAGCTTAGGGGGGACAGAAGCCTACGAGCAGTACTTC. This sequence encodes CASSLGGTEAYEQYF. The complete variable domain, with remaining parts taken from reference TRBV7-2 and TRBJ2-7, reads GAGVSQSPSNKVTEKGKDVELRCDPISGHTALYWYRQSLGQGLEFLIYFQGNSAPDKSGLPSDRFSAERTGGSVSTLTIQRTQQEDSAVYLCASSLGGTEAYEQYFGPGTRLTVT.

The gene calls are TRBV7-6 and TRBJ2-6; TRBD1 matches 12 bases. The CDR3 length is 18 residues. V was pared by 5 bases and J by 3 bases, with 8 bases of the junction left unmatched. Germline V gives CDR1 SGHVS, CDR2 FNYEAQ. The CDR3 sequence: CASSIRDRGRSGANVLTF. For the CDR3, the DNA is TGTGCCAGCAGCATCCGGGACAGGGGGCGAAGTGGGGCCAACGTCCTGACTTTC. Supplemented by reference TRBV7-6 and TRBJ2-6, the full variable domain reads GAGVSQSPRYKVTKRGQDVALRCDPISGHVSLYWYRQALGQGPEFLTYFNYEAQQDKSGLPNDRFSAERPEGSISTLTIQRTEQRDSAMYRCASSIRDRGRSGANVLTFGAGSRLTVL.

This chain links TRBV5-6 with TRBJ2-5; 7 nucleotides line up with TRBD1. This CDR3 is built from 14 residues. J lost 5 bases, V lost 0 bases, and 4 bases had no gene match. CDR1 and CDR2 from the germline V gene are SGHDT and YYEEEE. The CDR3 coding sequence is TGTGCCAGCAGCTTGGACAGGGGTAGCGAGACCCAGTACTTC. This encodes CASSLDRGSETQYF.

The chain combines TRBV27 with TRBJ2-2; 7 positions match TRBD2. The V gene end was trimmed by 2 bases and the J gene end by 7 bases; junction bases not matched to a gene: 7. Germline CDR1 is MNHEY and CDR2 is SMNVEV (reference sequence). The CDR3 length is 15 residues. The CDR3, as DNA: TGTGCCAGCAGTTTACTTGCGGGAGATCTCGGGGAGCTGTTTTTT. It specifies CASSLLAGDLGELFF.

The chain employs TRBV2 and TRBJ2-5, with D unclear. V lost 6 bases and J lost 3, with 8 bases in between. This CDR3 has 12 amino acids. In germline, CDR1 is SNHLY, CDR2 FYNNEI. The CDR3 DNA is TGTGCCAGCAGCGCTACGAAAGAGACCCAGTACTTC. Translation gives CASSATKETQYF.

CDR3 residues: CASSSPPTTGKVNEQFF. The CDR3 DNA sequence: TGTGCCAGCAGCTCCCCCCCAACAACAGGGAAGGTCAATGAGCAGTTCTTC. The chain joins TRBV7-3 to TRBJ2-1; tentatively, D is TRBD1 (6 bases). CDR1 is SGHTA, CDR2 FQGTGA, per germline. Trimming pared 4 bases from V and 6 bases from J, leaving 22 bases between. This CDR3 is built from 17 residues.

This chain links TRBV7-3 with TRBJ1-6; no clear D gene. Trimming pared 2 bases from V and 5 bases from J, leaving 7 bases between. CDR1 is SGHTA, CDR2 FQGTGA, per germline. This CDR3 has 14 residues. For the CDR3, the DNA is TGTGCCAGCAGCTTATCGTTCAATAATTCACCCCTCCACTTT. This sequence encodes CASSLSFNNSPLHF.

The V gene is TRBV7-2, the J gene TRBJ1-1; tentative D call: TRBD1 (5 bases). Trimming shortened V by 2 bases and J by 5 bases, and 18 bases separated the two germline ends. Germline loops: CDR1 SGHTA, CDR2 FQGNSA. This CDR3 region has 16 residues. CDR3 DNA: TGTGCCAGCAGCTTACAAAGGGGCACCCGAGGGACTGAAGCTTTCTTT. It yields the protein CASSLQRGTRGTEAFF.

This rearrangement joins TRBV7-6 to TRBJ1-6, with D maybe TRBD1 (5 bases). The germline gives CDR1 SGHVS, CDR2 FNYEAQ. This CDR3 is 16 amino acids long. The V end lost 1 base, the J end lost 9 bases, and 16 bases lay between the germline ends. CDR3 sequence: CASSLDGAVGGSPLHF. CDR3 in DNA: TGTGCCAGCAGCTTAGATGGGGCAGTTGGGGGTTCACCCCTCCACTTT.

The chain carries TRBV28 and TRBJ1-3, with a tentative D call TRBD1 (5 bases). Germline V gives CDR1 MDHEN, CDR2 SYDVKM. With 3 bases removed from V and 0 bases from J, the gap between germline ends came to 6 bases. CDR3 size: 14 residues. CDR3 nucleotides: TGTGCCAGCAGTTTGGGGGGCTCTGGAAACACCATATATTTT. Protein: CASSLGGSGNTIYF.

Only one count was recorded for this clone. The rearrangement uses TRBV4-1 and TRBJ2-7; 9 bases are a match to TRBD2. The V gene end was trimmed by 0 bases and the J gene end by 5 bases; junction bases not matched to a gene: 8. Per germline, CDR1 MGHRA and CDR2 YSYEKL. The CDR3 is made up of 16 amino acids. Here the CDR3 DNA reads TGCGCCAGCAGCCAAGAATTACGCGGGAGGGCCCACGAGCAGTACTTC. This codes for CASSQELRGRAHEQYF.